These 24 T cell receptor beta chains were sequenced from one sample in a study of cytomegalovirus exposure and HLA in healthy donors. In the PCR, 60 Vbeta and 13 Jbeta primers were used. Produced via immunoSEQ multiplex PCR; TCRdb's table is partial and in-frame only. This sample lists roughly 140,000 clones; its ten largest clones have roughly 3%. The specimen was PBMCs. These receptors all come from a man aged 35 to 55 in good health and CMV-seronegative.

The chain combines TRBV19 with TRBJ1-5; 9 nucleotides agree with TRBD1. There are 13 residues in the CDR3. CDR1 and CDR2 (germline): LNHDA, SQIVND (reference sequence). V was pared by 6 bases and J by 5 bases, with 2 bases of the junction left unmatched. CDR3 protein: CASRDRGHQPQHF. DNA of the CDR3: TGTGCCAGTAGGGACAGGGGCCATCAGCCCCAGCATTTT.

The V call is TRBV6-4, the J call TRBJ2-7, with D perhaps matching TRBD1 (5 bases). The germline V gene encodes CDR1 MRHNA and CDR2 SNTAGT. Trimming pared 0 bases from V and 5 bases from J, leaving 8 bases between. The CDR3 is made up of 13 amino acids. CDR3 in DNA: TGTGCCAGCAGTGACTCGCAAGGGGACGAGCAGTACTTC. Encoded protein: CASSDSQGDEQYF.

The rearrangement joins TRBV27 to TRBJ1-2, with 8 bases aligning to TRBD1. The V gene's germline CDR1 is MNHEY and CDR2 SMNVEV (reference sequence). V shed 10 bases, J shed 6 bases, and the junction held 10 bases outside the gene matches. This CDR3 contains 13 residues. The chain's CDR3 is CATSEGQENGYTF. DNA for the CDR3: TGTGCCACCTCAGAGGGACAGGAGAATGGCTACACCTTC.

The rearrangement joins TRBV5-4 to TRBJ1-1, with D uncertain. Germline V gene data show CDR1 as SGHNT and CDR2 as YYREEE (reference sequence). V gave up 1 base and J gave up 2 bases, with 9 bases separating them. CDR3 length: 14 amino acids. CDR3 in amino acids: CASSLYSLNTEAFF. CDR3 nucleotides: TGTGCCAGCAGCTTGTACAGCCTAAACACTGAAGCTTTCTTT.

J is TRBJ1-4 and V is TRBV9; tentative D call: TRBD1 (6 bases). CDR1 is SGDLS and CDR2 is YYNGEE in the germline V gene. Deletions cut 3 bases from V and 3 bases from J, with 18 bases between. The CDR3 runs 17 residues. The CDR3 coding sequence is TGTGCCAGCAGCGCGGCCGGGACACGATTTGCTAATGAAAAACTGTTTTTT. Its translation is CASSAAGTRFANEKLFF.

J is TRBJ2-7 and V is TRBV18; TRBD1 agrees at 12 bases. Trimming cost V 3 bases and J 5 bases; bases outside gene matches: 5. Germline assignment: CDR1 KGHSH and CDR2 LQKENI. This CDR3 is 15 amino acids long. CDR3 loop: CASSPGTGGIHEQYF. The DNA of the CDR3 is TGTGCCAGCTCACCCGGGACAGGGGGCATCCACGAGCAGTACTTC.

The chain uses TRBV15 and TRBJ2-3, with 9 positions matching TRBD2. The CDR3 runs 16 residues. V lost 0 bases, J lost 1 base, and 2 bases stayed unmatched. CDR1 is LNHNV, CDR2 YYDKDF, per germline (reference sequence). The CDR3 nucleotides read TGTGCCACCAGCAGAGATGCGGGGGGGCGCACAGATACGCAGTATTTT. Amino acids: CATSRDAGGRTDTQYF.

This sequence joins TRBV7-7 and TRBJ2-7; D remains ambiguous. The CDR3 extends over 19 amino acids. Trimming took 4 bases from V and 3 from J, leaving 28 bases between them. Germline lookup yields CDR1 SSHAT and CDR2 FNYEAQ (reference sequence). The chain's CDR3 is CASSSLRFDPGLPNYEQYF. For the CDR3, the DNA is TGTGCCAGCAGCTCGCTAAGGTTCGATCCAGGTCTGCCAAACTACGAGCAGTACTTC.

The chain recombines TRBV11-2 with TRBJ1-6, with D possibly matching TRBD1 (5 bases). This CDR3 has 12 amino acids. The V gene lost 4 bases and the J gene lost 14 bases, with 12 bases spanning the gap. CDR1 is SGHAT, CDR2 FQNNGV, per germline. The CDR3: CASSSGRGTLHF. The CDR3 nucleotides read TGTGCCAGCAGCTCAGGGCGGGGCACCCTCCACTTT.

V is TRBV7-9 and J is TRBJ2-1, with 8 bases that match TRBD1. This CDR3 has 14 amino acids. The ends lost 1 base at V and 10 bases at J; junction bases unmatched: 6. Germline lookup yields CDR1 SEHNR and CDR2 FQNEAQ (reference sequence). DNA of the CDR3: TGTGCCAGCAGCTTAGTCGGGACAGGTAACGAGCAGTTCTTC. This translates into CASSLVGTGNEQFF.

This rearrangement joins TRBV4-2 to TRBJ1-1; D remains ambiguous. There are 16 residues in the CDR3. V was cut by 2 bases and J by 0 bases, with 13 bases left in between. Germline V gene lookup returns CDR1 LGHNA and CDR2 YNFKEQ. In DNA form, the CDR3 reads TGTGCCAGCAGCCAATTTGCGGGCCAGCTGAACACTGAAGCTTTCTTT. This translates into CASSQFAGQLNTEAFF.

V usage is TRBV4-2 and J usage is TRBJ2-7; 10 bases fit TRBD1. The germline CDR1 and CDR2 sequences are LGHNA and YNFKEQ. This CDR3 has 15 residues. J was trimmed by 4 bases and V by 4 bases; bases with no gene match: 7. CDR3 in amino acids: CASSPIGTGEYEQYF. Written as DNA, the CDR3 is TGTGCCAGCAGCCCGATAGGGACAGGGGAATACGAGCAGTACTTC.

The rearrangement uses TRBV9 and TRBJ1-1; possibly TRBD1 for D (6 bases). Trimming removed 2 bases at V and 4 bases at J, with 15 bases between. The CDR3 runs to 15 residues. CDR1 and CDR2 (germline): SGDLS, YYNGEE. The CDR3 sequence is CASSVYRDLGTEAFF. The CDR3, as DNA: TGTGCCAGCAGCGTCTACAGGGATTTGGGCACTGAAGCTTTCTTT.

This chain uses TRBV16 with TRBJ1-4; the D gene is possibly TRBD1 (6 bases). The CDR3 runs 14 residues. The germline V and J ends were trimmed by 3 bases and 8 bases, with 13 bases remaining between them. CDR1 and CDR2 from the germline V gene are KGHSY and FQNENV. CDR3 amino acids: CASSHGTQGEKLFF. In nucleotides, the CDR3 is TGTGCCAGCAGCCACGGGACCCAGGGGGAAAAACTGTTTTTT.

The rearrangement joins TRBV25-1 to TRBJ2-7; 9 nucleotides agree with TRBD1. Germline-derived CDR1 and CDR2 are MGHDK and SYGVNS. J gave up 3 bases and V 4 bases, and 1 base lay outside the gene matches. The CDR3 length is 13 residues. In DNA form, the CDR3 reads TGTGCCAGCAGTGCGGGACAGGGCTACGAGCAGTACTTC. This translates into CASSAGQGYEQYF.

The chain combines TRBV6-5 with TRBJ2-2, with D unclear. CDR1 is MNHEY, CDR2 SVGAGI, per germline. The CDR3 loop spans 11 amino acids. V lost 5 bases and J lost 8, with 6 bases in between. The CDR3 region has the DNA TGTGCCAGCAGTCAGAGGGGGGAGCTGTTTTTT. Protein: CASSQRGELFF.

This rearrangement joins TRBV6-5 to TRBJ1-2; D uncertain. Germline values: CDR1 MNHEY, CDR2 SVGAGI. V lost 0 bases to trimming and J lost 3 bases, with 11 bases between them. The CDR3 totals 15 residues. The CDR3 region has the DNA TGTGCCAGCAGTTACTCCCCCCGGGAAGACTATGGCTACACCTTC. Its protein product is CASSYSPREDYGYTF.

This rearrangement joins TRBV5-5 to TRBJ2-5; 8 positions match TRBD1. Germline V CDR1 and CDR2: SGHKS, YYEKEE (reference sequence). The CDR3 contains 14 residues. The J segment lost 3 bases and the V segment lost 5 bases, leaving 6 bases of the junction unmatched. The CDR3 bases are TGTGCCAGCAGGTACTCAGGGGGCGAAGAGACCCAGTACTTC. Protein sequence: CASRYSGGEETQYF.

For the CDR3, the DNA is TGCAGCGTTGAAACAGGACGGAACACTGAAGCTTTCTTT. This sequence encodes CSVETGRNTEAFF. This rearrangement joins TRBV29-1 to TRBJ1-1; tentatively, D is TRBD1 (5 bases). The CDR3 loop spans 13 amino acids. V dropped 2 bases and J dropped 1 base, with 8 bases sitting between them. Per the germline V gene, CDR1 is SQVTM and CDR2 is ANQGSEA. The entire variable domain, with the rest obtained from reference TRBV29-1 and TRBJ1-1, is as follows: SAVISQKPSRDICQRGTSLTIQCQVDSQVTMMFWYRQQPGQSLTLIATANQGSEATYESGFVIDKFPISRPNLTFSTLTVSNMSPEDSSIYLCSVETGRNTEAFFGQGTRLTVV.

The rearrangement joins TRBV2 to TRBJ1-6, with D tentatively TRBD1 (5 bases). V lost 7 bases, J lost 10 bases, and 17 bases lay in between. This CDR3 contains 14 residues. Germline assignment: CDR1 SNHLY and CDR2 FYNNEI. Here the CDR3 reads CASMTRDGGSPLHF. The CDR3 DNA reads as TGTGCCAGCATGACCAGGGATGGTGGATCACCCCTCCACTTT.

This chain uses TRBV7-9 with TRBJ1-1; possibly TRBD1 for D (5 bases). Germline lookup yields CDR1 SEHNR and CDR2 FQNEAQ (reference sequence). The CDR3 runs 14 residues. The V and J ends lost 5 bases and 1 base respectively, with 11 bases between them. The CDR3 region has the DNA TGTGCCAGCAGCCTTGGGACTCAGAACACTGAAGCTTTCTTT. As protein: CASSLGTQNTEAFF.

CDR3 residues: CASRERGAYSYEQYF. CDR3 coding DNA: TGTGCCAGCAGGGAGCGGGGGGCTTACTCCTACGAGCAGTACTTC. The chain uses TRBV6-5 and TRBJ2-7, with 9 positions matching TRBD2. The trim removed 6 bases at V and 0 bases at J, leaving 6 bases unmatched. The germline gives CDR1 MNHEY, CDR2 SVGAGI. This CDR3 has 15 residues.

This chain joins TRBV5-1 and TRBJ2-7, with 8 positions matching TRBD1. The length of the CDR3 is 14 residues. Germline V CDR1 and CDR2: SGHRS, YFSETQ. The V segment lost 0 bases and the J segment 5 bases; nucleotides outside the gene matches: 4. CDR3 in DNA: TGCGCCAGCAGCTTGGCCGGACAGGGCCACGAGCAGTACTTC. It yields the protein CASSLAGQGHEQYF.

Written as DNA, the CDR3 is TGTGCCAGCAGCTTGTCGGCACACAGCTCCTACAATGAGCAGTTCTTC. This translates into CASSLSAHSSYNEQFF. This rearrangement joins TRBV5-5 to TRBJ2-1; the D is unclear. The CDR3 covers 16 residues. The V gene lost 1 base and the J gene lost 0 bases, with 11 bases spanning the gap. The germline V gene has CDR1 SGHKS and CDR2 YYEKEE (reference sequence).